This T cell receptor (beta chain) was recorded in a study of blood T cell repertoires in COVID-19. Which cohort a participant joined came from the clinical history participants gave. The length of the CDR3 is 16 residues. Germline lookup yields CDR1 SGHTA and CDR2 FQGNSA. Trimming took 5 bases from V and 3 from J; bases not matched to a gene: 5. Some clones are missing from TCRdb's copy, which holds only in-frame ones; the method was immunoSEQ multiplex PCR. The sample includes 250,000 to 400,000 clones, around 87% of them seen just once. The sequenced sample consisted of PBMCs or T cells enriched from blood (not recorded which). This chain joins TRBV7-2 and TRBJ2-1; 12 bases match TRBD2. The TCR sequence derives from a woman aged 25 to 39 who had recovered from COVID-19. This CDR3 is CASSPVTSGGYNEQFF. The DNA of the CDR3 is TGTGCCAGCAGCCCCGTGACTAGCGGGGGCTACAATGAGCAGTTCTTC.